The present T cell receptor beta chain was sequenced within a study of blood T cell repertoires in COVID-19. The trim removed 6 bases at V and 0 bases at J, leaving 4 bases unmatched. Germline CDR1 LNHDA, CDR2 SQIVND (reference sequence). The CDR3 contains 16 residues. In the authors' methods: Reference gene primer amplification gave nucleated cell count estimates. Profiling relied on immunoSEQ multiplex PCR, and the TCRdb table lists in-frame clones only, not all of them. Clone size and the V and J calls come from that table; the DNA yielded D and trimming. The sample has hundreds of thousands of clones, about 86% seen once.

The sequence was obtained from a woman aged 35 to 49 with acute COVID-19. The chain recombines TRBV19 with TRBJ2-2, with 10 bases matching TRBD2. The specimen was PBMCs or T cells enriched from blood (not recorded which). For the CDR3, the DNA is TGTGCCAGTAGCCCTCTAGCGGGGGCGAACACCGGGGAGCTGTTTTTT. Translated: CASSPLAGANTGELFF.